This T cell receptor (beta chain) was profiled in a study of naive and memory T cell subsets. Both TRBC1 and TRBC2 were covered by a beta constant-region primer of two equimolar oligonucleotides. TCRdb re-called the UMI-ligation and nested PCR reads through MiXCR, storing one row per CDR3 protein. In the table there are tens of thousands of distinct CDR3 sequences, 6% to 7.5% of which are singletons. CD4 T cells were positively selected, then CD8 T cells from the CD4-negative fraction. At least ten counts were recorded for this clonotype. The V and J ends lost 4 bases and 1 base, in that order; junction bases with no gene match: 2. The CDR3 covers 14 residues. Germline CDR1 SEHNR, CDR2 FQNEAQ (reference sequence).

The clonotype originates from a human donor in good health. The V call is TRBV7-9, the J call TRBJ2-3; 7 nucleotides agree with TRBD2. Specimen: central memory CD4+ T cells from blood. The CDR3, as DNA: TGTGCCAGCAGCTCTAGCGGAGGCACAGATACGCAGTATTTT. It specifies CASSSSGGTDTQYF.